This T cell receptor beta chain was identified in a study of human T cells and chemical hapten exposure. Study-wide points: After DPC sensitization, TCRs above 1 in 1000 frequency showed no change.

The library labeled individual cDNA molecules by adding unique molecular identifiers to them. TCRdb re-called the RACE reads with MiXCR, one entry per CDR3 protein. The table lists 50,000 to 65,000 distinct CDR3 sequences, approximately 11% of them singletons. Time point specified: pre-sensitization, week 0. Sample treatment: therapeutic diphenylcyclopropenone sensitization with weekly scalp DPC. Of note for this clonotype: What it binds is not known.

The CDR3 consists of 15 residues. Germline lookup yields CDR1 SGHTA and CDR2 FQGNSA. With 7 bases clipped from V and 4 bases from J, the junction kept 11 bases outside the gene matches. This clonotype originated in a woman in her 40s with alopecia areata. Some clones in this sample may be carry-over from other donors' samples. The starting material was whole blood, obtained in connection with sensitization to the hapten diphenylcyclopropenone (DPC). The genes are TRBV7-2 and TRBJ2-5, with 8 positions matching TRBD1. CDR3 nucleotides: TGTGCCAGCACCAAAGTCGGGACAGGAGGAGAGACCCAGTACTTC. The encoded protein is CASTKVGTGGETQYF. Full variable domain (missing parts from reference TRBV7-2 and TRBJ2-5): GAGVSQSPSNKVTEKGKDVELRCDPISGHTALYWYRQSLGQGLEFLIYFQGNSAPDKSGLPSDRFSAERTGGSVSTLTIQRTQQEDSAVYLCASTKVGTGGETQYFGPGTRLLVL.